The 9 T cell receptor beta chains presented below share a single source sample, sequenced in a study of shared clonotypes between healthy human individuals. CD45RO negativity and positive selection for CCR7 defined naive CD8 cells, a population that excluded terminally differentiated effector memory CD45RA+ cells. Generated by immunoSEQ multiplex PCR, the TCRdb table keeps only in-frame clones and is missing some. The table includes some 2,100,000 clones, 85% to 95% detected once. Sequencing was done on a sample of naive CD8+ T cells from PBMCs. The receptors stem from a man younger than 30 in good health. Some clones in this sample may be carry-over from other donors' samples.

The J gene is TRBJ1-1, the V gene TRBV6-6; D uncertain. V was pared by 5 bases and J by 0 bases, with 13 bases between. The germline V gene encodes CDR1 MNHNY and CDR2 SVGAGI (reference sequence). The CDR3 loop spans 15 amino acids. The CDR3: CASSPSPGMNTEAFF. The CDR3 bases are TGTGCCAGCAGTCCTAGTCCGGGCATGAACACTGAAGCTTTCTTT.

The rearrangement joins TRBV11-2 to TRBJ2-2, with 11 nucleotides matching TRBD2. CDR3 length: 16 amino acids. V dropped 5 bases and J dropped 6; count of bases not matched to a gene: 8. Per the germline V gene, CDR1 is SGHAT and CDR2 is FQNNGV. The CDR3 nucleotides are TGTGCCAGCAGCCCACGAACTAGCGGGAGCGCCGGGGAGCTGTTTTTT. It translates to CASSPRTSGSAGELFF.

The chain is built from TRBV19 and TRBJ1-4; D not resolved. V was clipped by 3 bases and J by 7 bases, with 12 bases between them. CDR1 and CDR2 from the germline V gene are LNHDA and SQIVND (reference sequence). This CDR3 has 14 residues. DNA of the CDR3: TGTGCCAGTAGTATTGACTGGATAGGTGAAAAACTGTTTTTT. It translates to CASSIDWIGEKLFF.

V gene TRBV19 combines with J gene TRBJ2-6; D gene uncertain. Trimming cost V 4 bases and J 1 base, with 5 bases left between them. Per germline, CDR1 LNHDA and CDR2 SQIVND (reference sequence). The CDR3 loop spans 14 amino acids. CDR3 sequence: CASSNLSGANVLTF. The CDR3, as DNA: TGTGCCAGTAGTAATTTATCTGGGGCCAACGTCCTGACTTTC.

V usage is TRBV2 and J usage is TRBJ2-1, with 10 nucleotides matching TRBD2. Losses at the gene ends were 3 bases for V and 3 bases for J; bases not matched to a gene: 5. The CDR3 runs 16 residues. Germline V lookup: CDR1 SNHLY, CDR2 FYNNEI. CDR3 protein: CASSDSLAGVYNEQFF. CDR3 bases: TGTGCCAGCAGTGATAGTCTAGCGGGAGTCTACAATGAGCAGTTCTTC. Based on the CDR3 plus reference TRBV2 and TRBJ2-1, the full variable domain is EPEVTQTPSHQVTQMGQEVILRCVPISNHLYFYWYRQILGQKVEFLVSFYNNEISEKSEIFDDQFSVERPDGSNFTLKIRSTKLEDSAMYFCASSDSLAGVYNEQFFGPGTRLTVL.

The V and J genes are TRBV7-2 and TRBJ1-2, with a weak D call TRBD1 (6 bases). Trimming took off 5 bases at V and 5 bases at J, with 21 bases between the two ends. CDR1 is SGHTA, CDR2 FQGNSA, per germline. The CDR3 has 16 residues. As DNA, the CDR3 is TGTGCCAGCAGCGGCCCGGGGGCGCGAAGTAGTTATGGCTACACCTTC. Residues: CASSGPGARSSYGYTF.

The V call is TRBV9, the J call TRBJ2-7; the D call may be TRBD1 or TRBD2 (6 bases each). V lost 4 bases and J 1 base, leaving 15 bases between the germline ends. Germline V lookup: CDR1 SGDLS, CDR2 YYNGEE. The CDR3 has 15 residues. CDR3 protein: CASSIGGQGSYEQYF. The CDR3 DNA sequence: TGTGCCAGCAGCATTGGGGGGCAGGGTTCCTACGAGCAGTACTTC.

V gene TRBV7-9 combines with J gene TRBJ1-1, with D possibly being TRBD1 (5 bases). There are 12 residues in the CDR3. Deletions cut 1 base from V and 10 bases from J, with 10 bases between. Germline CDR1 reads SEHNR; CDR2 reads FQNEAQ (reference sequence). In DNA form, the CDR3 reads TGTGCCAGCAGCTTAGATCAGGGAAGAGCTTTCTTT. It yields the protein CASSLDQGRAFF. Full variable domain (rest looked up from reference TRBV7-9 and TRBJ1-1): DTGVSQNPRHKITKRGQNVTFRCDPISEHNRLYWYRQTLGQGPEFLTYFQNEAQLEKSRLLSDRFSAERPKGSFSTLEIQRTEQGDSAMYLCASSLDQGRAFFGQGTRLTVV.

The chain joins TRBV19 to TRBJ1-2, with D perhaps matching TRBD1 (5 bases). Looked up from germline, CDR1 is LNHDA and CDR2 is SQIVND (reference sequence). V lost 4 bases and J lost 4, with 19 bases in between. The CDR3 sequence is 16 residues long. CDR3 residues: CASSTHGTDPSYGYTF. The CDR3 DNA follows: TGTGCCAGTAGTACCCATGGGACGGACCCTTCCTATGGCTACACCTTC.